These T cell receptor beta chains were read from a single sample in a study of OX40 agonist ivuxolimab in advanced cancers. The method was immunoSEQ multiplex PCR; TCRdb's version includes in-frame clones alone and lacks a portion of them. The sample consists of about 95,000 clones, 75% to 90% of them appearing once. The source was CD4+ or CD8+ T cells sorted from blood, collected in a trial of the OX40 agonist ivuxolimab. The receptor source for this set is an adult with an advanced solid tumor such as melanoma, head and neck, liver or kidney cancer. Each CDR3 is given without its conserved first and last residue.

v_call	j_call	cdr3_aa
TRBV19	TRBJ2-1	ASSIEDTSGNEQF
TRBV10-3	TRBJ2-4	AISERMQGGAKNIQY
TRBV10-2	TRBJ2-2	ASSGLAGVTGELF
TRBV6-5	TRBJ1-6	ASSPRSYNSPLH
TRBV11-1	TRBJ1-3	ASSGFSGNTIY
TRBV6-1	TRBJ2-7	ASSEMTGGSYEQY
TRBV9	TRBJ2-1	ASSGTGHNEQF
TRBV7-3	TRBJ1-6	ASSQQPGGYNSPLH
TRBV7-2	TRBJ2-7	ASSLGSRGYEQY
TRBV4-2	TRBJ1-5	ASRSTGTSNQPQH
TRBV5-1	TRBJ2-7	ASSLVRSYEQY
TRBV7-9	TRBJ2-5	ASSLGPGLADRILKTQY
TRBV9	TRBJ1-1	ASSVTGFDTEAF
TRBV19	TRBJ2-3	ASSLLRTGDTQY
TRBV15	TRBJ1-1	ATSRDPNTEAF
TRBV7-2	TRBJ1-1	ASSPVVGAGSTEAF
TRBV7-9	TRBJ2-2	ASSFNFGTGDAGELF
TRBV19	TRBJ2-4	ASSIDQAGRDIQY
TRBV9	TRBJ2-7	ASSVDRVGRVE
TRBV2	TRBJ1-4	ASSPVRQGINEKLF
TRBV7-3	TRBJ2-1	ASSLASGSSYNEQF
TRBV7-2	TRBJ2-1	ASSLGSSGGYEQF
TRBV28	TRBJ1-2	ASSRIQGDLFDYGYT
TRBV7-2	TRBJ2-7	ASSWGQGSYEQY
TRBV11-2	TRBJ1-4	ASSLLRGIEKLF
TRBV7-2	TRBJ2-5	ASSPRRVGGASETQY
TRBV4-3	TRBJ2-2	ASSQNRQGVDTGELF
TRBV5-4	TRBJ2-6	ASSMIQVPSGANVLT
TRBV11-3	TRBJ1-1	ASSLTGASGEAF
TRBV5-8	TRBJ1-5	ASSLGQPQH
TRBV5-4	TRBJ2-2	ASSLSTGANTGELF
TRBV30	TRBJ1-1	AWTRNEAF
TRBV28	TRBJ2-2	ASSFRISIRYTGELF
TRBV7-9	TRBJ2-6	ASDVRQGRMVGVANVLT
TRBV19	TRBJ1-2	ASSTLGQGAYYGYT
TRBV10-3	TRBJ2-1	AISESKSQVINEQF
TRBV28	TRBJ1-1	ASWDRGMNTEAF
TRBV7-2	TRBJ1-4	ASSLGVTNEKLF
TRBV6-5	TRBJ2-1	ASRGTYSYNEQF
TRBV30	TRBJ2-1	AWRLTSGRGNEQF
TRBV30	TRBJ1-2	AWSVGTGFYRSGYT
TRBV6-4	TRBJ1-1	ASSEQTSTEAF
TRBV6-1	TRBJ2-5	ASSVTGVGAETQY
TRBV30	TRBJ1-5	AWSVGSNQPQH
TRBV28	TRBJ1-1	ATHARGVYTEAF
TRBV19	TRBJ2-3	ASSAPGGPIYTQY
TRBV19	TRBJ1-2	ASSISGETFYGYT
TRBV7-2	TRBJ2-7	ASSLSGGLSEQY
TRBV7-9	TRBJ2-1	ASSRTDKNSYNEQF
TRBV6-1	TRBJ2-7	AIAWDTPYEQY
TRBV19	TRBJ1-5	ASSRDVSNQPQH
TRBV19	TRBJ1-2	ASSVVSTSPNYGYT
TRBV18	TRBJ1-1	ASSPGDRNEAF
TRBV28	TRBJ1-5	ASSLTFLEGRGRGQPQH
TRBV5-4	TRBJ2-3	ASSYRIGGITDTQY
TRBV12-2	TRBJ2-7	ASRLGGRGVFEQY
TRBV28	TRBJ2-7	ASSRQDNEQY
TRBV9	TRBJ1-6	ASRQGASNSPLH
TRBV18	TRBJ1-5	ASSPGQSNQPQH
TRBV5-4	TRBJ2-2	ASSFGTNDGELF